Listed below are T cell receptor beta chains from one sample, sequenced in a study of cytomegalovirus exposure and HLA in healthy donors. TCRdb's table, derived via immunoSEQ multiplex PCR, lists solely in-frame clones and lacks some. The sample gives about 150,000 clones, 60% to 80% of which show up once; about 0.62% is in the top ten. The sequenced sample was PBMCs. The receptors stem from a male donor in good health and CMV-seronegative. Each CDR3 is given with its conserved first and last residue. A D gene is named only where the DNA matches it firmly. Only some rows state a clone size, as once, few, many or a class for expanded clones.

size: .; J: TRBJ2-3; V: TRBV10-3; D: TRBD2; DNA: TGTGCCATCAGTGAGGGGGCGGGGGGATCCACAGATACGCAGTATTTT; CDR3: CAISEGAGGSTDTQYF
size: .; J: TRBJ1-1; V: TRBV5-6; D: TRBD1; DNA: TGTGCCAGCAGCTTGGGACAGGGAGGTGGCACTGAAGCTTTCTTT; CDR3: CASSLGQGGGTEAFF
size: few; J: TRBJ1-3; V: TRBV30; D: TRBD1; DNA: TGTGCCTGGAGTACCAAGACAGGGACTGGAAACACCATATATTTT; CDR3: CAWSTKTGTGNTIYF
size: .; J: TRBJ2-2; V: TRBV6-6; D: TRBD1; DNA: TGTGCCAGCAGTTACCCCGGGACAGGGAGAACCGGGGAGCTGTTTTTT; CDR3: CASSYPGTGRTGELFF
size: few; J: TRBJ1-6; V: TRBV27; D: TRBD1; DNA: TGTGCCAGCAGTCCGGGACAGCTCAGAGCCTATAATTCACCCCTCCACTTT; CDR3: CASSPGQLRAYNSPLHF
size: .; J: TRBJ1-4; V: TRBV7-8; D: TRBD1; DNA: TGTGCCAGCAGCGAGGACAGGGGGTCTAATGAAAAACTGTTTTTT; CDR3: CASSEDRGSNEKLFF
size: .; J: TRBJ2-7; V: TRBV11-3; D: .; DNA: TGTGCCAGCAGCTTGTCCCCTACAGGTTACGAGCAGTACTTC; CDR3: CASSLSPTGYEQYF
size: .; J: TRBJ2-7; V: TRBV6-5; D: .; DNA: TGTGCCAGCAGTTACGCCCTCGGGTCGGAGCAGTACTTC; CDR3: CASSYALGSEQYF
size: .; J: TRBJ2-7; V: TRBV6-4; D: TRBD1; DNA: TGTGCCAGCAGTGTCTACTCAGGGGGTGGATACGAGCAGTACTTC; CDR3: CASSVYSGGGYEQYF
size: .; J: TRBJ2-5; V: TRBV27; D: .; DNA: TGTGCCAGCAGTCCCCTAGGGGGGGGCCAAGAGACCCAGTACTTC; CDR3: CASSPLGGGQETQYF
size: .; J: TRBJ1-3; V: TRBV2; D: .; DNA: TGTGCCAGCACTAACGAGAGGGCCTCTGGAAACACCATATATTTT; CDR3: CASTNERASGNTIYF
size: .; J: TRBJ2-7; V: TRBV5-1; D: TRBD1; DNA: TGCGCCAGCAGCTGGGGACCGGGACAGGGATCCGAGCAGTACTTC; CDR3: CASSWGPGQGSEQYF